This T cell receptor (beta chain) was sequenced for a study of immune evolution from preneoplasia to lung adenocarcinoma. Clones were sequenced by immunoSEQ multiplex PCR, and TCRdb holds only the in-frame ones, with some missing. The sample has 4,500 to 5,000 clones, about 80% seen once. Note on this clone: This sample also contains other DNA sequences that code for the same CDR3.

Germline loops: CDR1 SGHVS, CDR2 FNYEAQ. V lost 2 bases and J 0 bases, leaving 10 bases between the germline ends. There are 15 residues in the CDR3. Input material: FFPE adjacent normal lung tissue. The chain employs TRBV7-6 and TRBJ1-2; a possible D gene is TRBD1 (6 bases). The receptor comes from a person aged 60 to 85 with lung adenocarcinoma. In nucleotides, the CDR3 is TGTGCCAGCAGCTTACAGTCAGGGGCTAACTATGGCTACACCTTC. Translation gives CASSLQSGANYGYTF.